A single sample gave rise to the 3 T cell receptor beta chains below, sequenced in a study of T cell responses to AZD1222 COVID-19 vaccine. Some clones are missing from TCRdb's copy, which holds only in-frame ones; the method was immunoSEQ multiplex PCR. The sample yields 120,000 or so clones, 80% to 90% seen once. This specimen was peripheral blood, taken 28 days after the second AZD1222 dose. These receptors all stem from an adult who received the AZD1222 COVID-19 vaccine.

The rearrangement links TRBV18 to TRBJ2-1, with D maybe TRBD1 (6 bases). The germline gives CDR1 KGHSH, CDR2 LQKENI. V lost 7 bases, J lost 1 base, and 14 bases lay in between. The CDR3 has 15 amino acids. The CDR3 sequence is CASYAQGGSYNEQFF. The CDR3 nucleotides read TGTGCCAGCTACGCACAGGGTGGATCCTACAATGAGCAGTTCTTC.

This sequence joins TRBV28 and TRBJ2-1; 12 bases agree with TRBD1. Losses at the gene ends were 4 bases for V and 5 bases for J; bases not matched to a gene: 6. CDR1 and CDR2 from the germline V gene are MDHEN and SYDVKM. The CDR3 length is 16 residues. CDR3 sequence: CASSSPGQGANNEQFF. DNA for the CDR3: TGTGCCAGCAGTTCACCGGGACAGGGGGCCAACAATGAGCAGTTCTTC.

V is TRBV10-2 and J is TRBJ2-7; 8 nucleotides agree with TRBD2. J gave up 5 bases and V 7 bases, and 7 bases lay outside the gene matches. This CDR3 is built from 13 residues. CDR1 is WSHSY, CDR2 SAAADI, per germline. The CDR3 DNA follows: TGCGCCAGCATACAGGCGGGGGGAAACGAGCAGTACTTC. It codes for CASIQAGGNEQYF.